In its sample, the clone carrying this T cell receptor beta chain was seen a few times. Its specificity is not known. The CDR3 is 13 amino acids. CDR1 and CDR2 (germline): ENHRY, SYGVKD. V gave up 3 bases and J gave up 5 bases, with 8 bases separating them. TCRdb processed the 5' RACE reads anew with MiXCR; each CDR3 protein has one entry. Among hundreds of thousands of distinct CDR3 sequences listed, 10% to 15% were seen once. This sample is part of a study of T cells after yellow fever vaccination. General observations from the study: By day 5 rather than day 15, the secondary response had peaked, though it was weaker. High-abundance clonotypes from the bulk population could contaminate FACS-sorted repertoires. A small proportion of clonotypes was detected in both the CD4 and CD8 compartments.

The source is a man aged 30 to 45 who received the YFV17D yellow fever vaccine. Sequenced material: PBMCs, taken on the day of the yellow fever booster vaccination. The V gene is TRBV10-3, the J gene TRBJ1-5; D is uncertain. CDR3 sequence (DNA): TGTGCCATCAGTGACGGACCCCATCAGCCCCAGCATTTT. Protein sequence: CAISDGPHQPQHF.